This is a list of T cell receptor beta chains from one sample in a study of shared clonotypes between healthy human individuals. Clones were sequenced by immunoSEQ multiplex PCR, and TCRdb holds only the in-frame ones, with some missing. The table records more than 2,000,000 clones, around nine tenths of them present only once. Material: naive CD4+ T cells sorted from blood. The receptors were gathered from a man aged 18 to 30 in good health. The CDR3 runs from the conserved cysteine through the conserved F or W.

v_call	j_call	cdr3_aa
TRBV4-3	TRBJ2-1	CASSQATGDRPNEQFF
TRBV19	TRBJ2-4	CASSQQGEVQYF
TRBV7-3	TRBJ1-2	CASSFGGTGGMNGYTF
TRBV6-5	TRBJ2-7	CASRGTSSPLNF
TRBV29-1	TRBJ2-3	CSLGLPGTDTQYF
TRBV28	TRBJ1-2	CASSPSDRTNYGYTF
TRBV23-1	TRBJ1-2	CASSHEAHRTLANYGYTF
TRBV19	TRBJ1-1	CASSNPTRINTEAFF
TRBV6-1	TRBJ1-1	CASTPGQLNTEAFF
TRBV6-6	TRBJ2-3	CASSPGLAGDTQYF
TRBV9	TRBJ2-1	CASSARGLASYNEQFF
TRBV6-5	TRBJ1-6	CASSQRRTGGSPLHF
TRBV6-5	TRBJ1-1	CASSSYGQGKTEAFF
TRBV6-1	TRBJ2-3	CASSVGLAGATSTDTQYF
TRBV11-2	TRBJ2-3	CASSSSGATTDTQYF
TRBV5-1	TRBJ1-1	CASSLEGTGLNTEAFF
TRBV30	TRBJ2-3	CAWSFTDTQYF
TRBV28	TRBJ1-2	CASSLWGIQSHLRDGYTF
TRBV10-1	TRBJ2-2	CASSPSGGLTGELFF
TRBV7-9	TRBJ1-4	CASRSTGTGFEKLFF
TRBV4-3	TRBJ1-5	CASSQERDNQPQHF
TRBV27	TRBJ2-2	CASRGGLAGVGLSGTGELFF
TRBV25-1	TRBJ2-5	CASSDWQGQETQYF
TRBV10-3	TRBJ1-3	CAISDVAQGDTIYF
TRBV19	TRBJ1-2	CASSIGRVNYGYTF
TRBV7-6	TRBJ2-1	CASRGWPNEQFF
TRBV5-1	TRBJ2-1	CASSPGLVTNEQFF
TRBV27	TRBJ2-5	CASSPLGGVQQETQYF
TRBV7-2	TRBJ1-5	CASSLGQGASQPQHF
TRBV5-1	TRBJ2-7	CASSLVQGYEQYF
TRBV19	TRBJ1-2	CASSMGGYTF
TRBV6-5	TRBJ2-5	CASSYSKGLFQETQYF
TRBV6-1	TRBJ2-6	CASSASGSGANVLTF
TRBV19	TRBJ1-1	CASSITGVNTEAFF
TRBV5-6	TRBJ2-1	CASSTRTPDSYNEQFF
TRBV6-6	TRBJ2-5	CASSYPGQGLETQYF
TRBV9	TRBJ2-1	CASKVLAKPYNEQFF
TRBV10-3	TRBJ2-3	CAISGDGDGAGGHITDTQYF
TRBV30	TRBJ2-3	CAWSARQGTDTQYF
TRBV10-3	TRBJ2-1	CAISLAGEQFF
TRBV14	TRBJ1-4	CASSRGWEKLFF
TRBV7-8	TRBJ2-7	CASSLNRQFYEQYF
TRBV2	TRBJ2-2	CASSGLSGPTNTGELFF
TRBV10-3	TRBJ2-3	CAIRTVGTSPADTQYF
TRBV5-1	TRBJ1-1	CASSLEGGPTEAFF
TRBV4-1	TRBJ1-3	CASSQGPSVSSGNTIYF
TRBV13	TRBJ2-7	CASQYRDSYEQYF
TRBV18	TRBJ1-1	CASSSAGGGTEAFF
TRBV19	TRBJ2-3	CASTDSGPSTDTQYF
TRBV18	TRBJ2-6	CASSTESGANVLTF
TRBV30	TRBJ2-3	CAWSVLAGPDTQYF
TRBV18	TRBJ2-1	CASSPPADRENEQFF